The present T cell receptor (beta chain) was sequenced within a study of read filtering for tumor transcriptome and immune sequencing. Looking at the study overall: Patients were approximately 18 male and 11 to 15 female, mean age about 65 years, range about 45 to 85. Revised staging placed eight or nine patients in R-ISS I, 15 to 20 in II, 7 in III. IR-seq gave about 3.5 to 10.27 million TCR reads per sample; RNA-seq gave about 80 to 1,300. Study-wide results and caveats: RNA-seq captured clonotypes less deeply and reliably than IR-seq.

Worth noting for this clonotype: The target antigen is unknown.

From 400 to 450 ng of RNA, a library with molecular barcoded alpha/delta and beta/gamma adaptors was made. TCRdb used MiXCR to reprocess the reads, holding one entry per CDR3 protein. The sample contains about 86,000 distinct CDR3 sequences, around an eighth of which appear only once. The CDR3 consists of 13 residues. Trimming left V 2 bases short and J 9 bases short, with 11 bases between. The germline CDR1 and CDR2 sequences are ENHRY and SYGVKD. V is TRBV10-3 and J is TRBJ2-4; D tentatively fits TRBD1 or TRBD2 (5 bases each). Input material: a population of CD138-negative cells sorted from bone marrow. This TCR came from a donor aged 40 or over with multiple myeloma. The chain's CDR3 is CAISEGIGTIQYF. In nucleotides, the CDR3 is TGTGCCATCAGTGAGGGAATAGGGACCATTCAGTACTTC.